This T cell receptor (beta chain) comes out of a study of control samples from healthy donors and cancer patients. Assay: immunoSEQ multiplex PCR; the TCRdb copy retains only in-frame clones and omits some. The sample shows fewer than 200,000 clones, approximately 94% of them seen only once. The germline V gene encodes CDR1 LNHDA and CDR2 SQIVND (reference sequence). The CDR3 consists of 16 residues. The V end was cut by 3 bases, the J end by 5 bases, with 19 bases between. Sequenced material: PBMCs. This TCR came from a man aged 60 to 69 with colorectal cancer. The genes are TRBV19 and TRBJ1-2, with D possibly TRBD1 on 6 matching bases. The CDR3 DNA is TGTGCCAGTAGTATTCCAGCCGGACAGCGGGAATATGGCTACACCTTC. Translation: CASSIPAGQREYGYTF.